This entry lists 19 T cell receptor beta chains sequenced from one sample in a study of vaccination effects on CD4 cells after COVID-19. With the ViraFEST assay, the study expanded antigen-specific CD4+ T cells using viral peptide pools, then sequenced them. Between days 9 and 11 of culture, CD4+ T cells were separated out. Prior SARS-CoV-2 infection was absent in the vaccine recipients, as shown by negative nucleocapsid antibodies. For these receptors, no antigen is known. Sequencing used immunoSEQ multiplex PCR; TCRdb keeps in-frame clones, though not all of them. The data contain tens of thousands of clones, 70% to 80% of them seen just once; the ten biggest clones take up 12%. The sample was CD4+ T cells from PBMCs cultured with HCoV-OC43 spike peptides, taken before COVID-19 vaccination. Subset: HCoV-OC43 spike overlapping peptide pool stimulation. The source of these receptors is a human donor who received a COVID-19 vaccine.

The rearrangement joins TRBV7-9 to TRBJ1-6, with 7 bases lining up with TRBD1. This CDR3 comprises 15 residues. The junction had 5 bases not matched to a gene; V was cut back by 2 bases and J by 7 bases. Germline V CDR1 and CDR2: SEHNR, FQNEAQ (reference sequence). CDR3 nucleotide sequence: TGTGCCAGCAGCTTATCGACAGGGCAGAATTCACCCCTCCACTTT. It is translated as CASSLSTGQNSPLHF.

V and J are TRBV27 and TRBJ1-2; maybe TRBD1 (6 bases). The CDR3 contains 14 residues. With 6 bases removed from V and 6 bases from J, the gap between germline ends came to 17 bases. Germline CDR1 MNHEY, CDR2 SMNVEV (reference sequence). In DNA form, the CDR3 reads TGTGCCAGCAGAGGGGGACTTTTGAATCATGGCTACACCTTC. This sequence encodes CASRGGLLNHGYTF.

This clone counts as medium-sized. The chain employs TRBV5-1 and TRBJ1-2; D is possibly TRBD1 (5 bases). CDR3 length equals 17 residues. V was trimmed by 7 bases and J by 0 bases, leaving 22 bases between them. The germline V gene encodes CDR1 SGHRS and CDR2 YFSETQ. The CDR3 DNA follows: TGCGCCAGCCGAAATCCATCAGGACCGGGGGCTAACTATGGCTACACCTTC. It yields the protein CASRNPSGPGANYGYTF.

The genes are TRBV6-1 and TRBJ2-3; possible D gene TRBD2, 7 bases. This CDR3 region has 18 residues. Germline V lookup: CDR1 MNHNS, CDR2 SASEGT. Trimming stripped 2 bases from V and 0 bases from J, with 18 bases between. As DNA, the CDR3 is TGTGCCAGCAGTGAACCCGGGGGGCTAGCGCCTAGCACAGATACGCAGTATTTT. This sequence encodes CASSEPGGLAPSTDTQYF.

This clone was counted only a few times. The chain carries TRBV12-5 and TRBJ2-1; D is unclear. V lost 1 base and J lost 6, with 22 bases in between. Germline values: CDR1 LGHNT, CDR2 FRNRAP. The CDR3 length is 18 residues. The CDR3: CASGLGTWTASRGNEQFF. DNA for the CDR3: TGTGCTAGTGGTTTGGGCACTTGGACGGCCTCCCGTGGCAATGAGCAGTTCTTC.

This sequence joins TRBV25-1 and TRBJ1-6; no firm D call. The CDR3 consists of 14 residues. The V gene lost 7 bases and the J gene lost 6 bases, with 13 bases spanning the gap. CDR1 is MGHDK and CDR2 is SYGVNS in the germline V gene. CDR3 DNA sequence: TGTGCCAGCACCCGTGCCGGGAGTAATTCACCCCTCCACTTT. It is translated as CASTRAGSNSPLHF.

CDR3 DNA sequence: TGTGCCAGCAGCCCCGGGGGGGTGCACGGCTACACCTTC. As protein: CASSPGGVHGYTF. V is TRBV6-5 and J is TRBJ1-2; D possibly corresponds to TRBD1 (5 bases). V lost 6 bases and J 8 bases, leaving 16 bases between the germline ends. Per the germline V gene, CDR1 is MNHEY and CDR2 is SVGAGI. The CDR3 extends over 13 amino acids.

V usage is TRBV27 and J usage is TRBJ2-6; 10 positions match TRBD1. The CDR3 is 21 residues long. Trimming cost V 5 bases and J 1 base; bases outside gene matches: 17. Germline values: CDR1 MNHEY, CDR2 SMNVEV (reference sequence). This CDR3 is CASSPWGYSTDRGSGANVLTF. The DNA of the CDR3 is TGTGCCAGCAGTCCATGGGGATACTCTACGGACAGGGGGTCTGGGGCCAACGTCCTGACTTTC.

The rearrangement joins TRBV11-2 to TRBJ1-2; 7 nucleotides agree with TRBD1. Germline CDR1 reads SGHAT; CDR2 reads FQNNGV. The CDR3 spans 14 residues. The V and J ends lost 9 bases and 0 bases, in that order; junction bases with no gene match: 7. CDR3 amino acids: CASRPQGANYGYTF. The CDR3 DNA is TGTGCCAGTCGCCCCCAGGGGGCTAACTATGGCTACACCTTC.

The V call is TRBV7-9, the J call TRBJ2-2; 8 bases match TRBD2. Trimming took 8 bases from V and 2 from J; bases not matched to a gene: 10. Germline-derived CDR1 and CDR2 are SEHNR and FQNEAQ (reference sequence). The CDR3 loop spans 16 amino acids. In nucleotides, the CDR3 is TGTGCCAGCGCACCCTATAGCGGGACAAACACCGGGGAGCTGTTTTTT. Translation gives CASAPYSGTNTGELFF.

This chain connects TRBV11-3 to TRBJ2-5; TRBD1 matches 7 bases. The V and J ends lost 5 bases and 2 bases, in that order; junction bases with no gene match: 11. The CDR3 is 16 amino acids. Germline V gene lookup returns CDR1 SGHNT and CDR2 YENEEA. The DNA for the CDR3 is TGTGCCAGCAGCCCGCGCACCCCGGGACAGCAAGAGACCCAGTACTTC. This encodes CASSPRTPGQQETQYF.

V is TRBV4-2 and J is TRBJ1-1; D unresolved. Germline lookup yields CDR1 LGHNA and CDR2 YNFKEQ. The V end lost 0 bases, the J end lost 0 bases, and 11 bases lay between the germline ends. This CDR3 has 16 amino acids. CDR3 region: CASSQDGQAVNTEAFF. The CDR3 DNA is TGTGCCAGCAGCCAAGACGGGCAGGCGGTGAACACTGAAGCTTTCTTT.

This chain's CDR3 is CASSFGTANTEAFF. The CDR3 coding sequence is TGTGCCAGCAGTTTTGGGACAGCGAACACTGAAGCTTTCTTT. This chain joins TRBV6-5 and TRBJ1-1, with TRBD1 identical over 7 bases. CDR3 length: 14 residues. V dropped 4 bases and J dropped 1; count of bases not matched to a gene: 3. The germline V gene has CDR1 MNHEY and CDR2 SVGAGI.

This clone is labeled as medium-sized. This chain uses TRBV6-6 with TRBJ2-2; the D is unclear. V was clipped by 7 bases and J by 3 bases, with 9 bases between them. The CDR3 consists of 13 residues. Germline V lookup: CDR1 MNHNY, CDR2 SVGAGI (reference sequence). CDR3 amino acids: CASNGKYTGELFF. The DNA of the CDR3 is TGTGCCAGCAATGGGAAATACACCGGGGAGCTGTTTTTT.

A few counts support this clone. J is TRBJ1-4 and V is TRBV19; no reliable D call. Per the germline V gene, CDR1 is LNHDA and CDR2 is SQIVND (reference sequence). This CDR3 region has 14 residues. Trimming took 5 bases from V and 4 from J, leaving 11 bases between them. CDR3: CASSLGSYNEKLFF. CDR3 nucleotide sequence: TGTGCCAGTAGTCTGGGCAGTTATAATGAAAAACTGTTTTTT.

The chain uses TRBV7-8 and TRBJ1-5; 9 nucleotides align to TRBD1. The CDR3 spans 14 residues. CDR1 is SGHVS, CDR2 FQNEAQ, per germline. V lost 5 bases to trimming and J lost 4 bases; unmatched junction nucleotides: 3. The CDR3: CASSPGQGNQPQHF. The CDR3 bases are TGTGCCAGCAGCCCAGGACAGGGGAATCAGCCCCAGCATTTT.

The rearrangement links TRBV4-2 to TRBJ2-5; tentatively, D is TRBD1 or TRBD2 (5 bases each). This CDR3 is 16 amino acids long. V was shortened by 4 bases and J by 2 bases, with 17 bases between the two germline ends. Germline CDR1 is LGHNA and CDR2 is YNFKEQ. The CDR3 is CASSPDKLGVQETQYF. The CDR3 coding sequence is TGTGCCAGCAGCCCGGATAAGTTGGGGGTGCAAGAGACCCAGTACTTC.

This chain links TRBV25-1 with TRBJ1-2; D is unresolved. The V gene's germline CDR1 is MGHDK and CDR2 SYGVNS. Trimming removed 0 bases at V and 7 bases at J, with 9 bases between. CDR3 length: 13 residues. CDR3 in DNA: TGTGCCAGCAGTGAATATGGGTTTTCTGGCTACACCTTC. As protein: CASSEYGFSGYTF.

The chain couples TRBV18 to TRBJ2-7; TRBD1 might be the D (6 bases). The CDR3 is made up of 13 amino acids. Trimming stripped 4 bases from V and 6 bases from J, with 13 bases between. Germline assignment: CDR1 KGHSH and CDR2 LQKENI. CDR3 sequence: CASSLKKQGEQYF. CDR3 DNA sequence: TGTGCCAGCTCACTCAAAAAACAGGGCGAGCAGTACTTC.